This T cell receptor beta chain originates from a study of graft-versus-host responses after intestinal transplantation. This CDR3 spans 14 amino acids. In germline, CDR1 is SGDLS, CDR2 YYNGEE. V shed 4 bases and J 8 bases; nucleotides not matched to a gene: 4. Worth noting for this clone: The antigen is not known.

Some clones are missing from TCRdb's copy, which holds only in-frame ones; the method was immunoSEQ multiplex PCR. The repertoire includes just over 95,000 clones, around nine tenths of them detected once, and approximately 0.18% sits in the top ten. The sample in question was unstimulated CD4+ T cells sorted from spleen or lymph node cells, obtained before intestinal transplant. The clonotype originates from a human donor who received an intestinal transplant. V usage is TRBV9 and J usage is TRBJ1-6, with 9 bases lining up with TRBD1. The CDR3, as DNA: TGTGCCAGCAGCATGACAGGGGGGGATTCACCCCTCCACTTT. Amino acids: CASSMTGGDSPLHF.